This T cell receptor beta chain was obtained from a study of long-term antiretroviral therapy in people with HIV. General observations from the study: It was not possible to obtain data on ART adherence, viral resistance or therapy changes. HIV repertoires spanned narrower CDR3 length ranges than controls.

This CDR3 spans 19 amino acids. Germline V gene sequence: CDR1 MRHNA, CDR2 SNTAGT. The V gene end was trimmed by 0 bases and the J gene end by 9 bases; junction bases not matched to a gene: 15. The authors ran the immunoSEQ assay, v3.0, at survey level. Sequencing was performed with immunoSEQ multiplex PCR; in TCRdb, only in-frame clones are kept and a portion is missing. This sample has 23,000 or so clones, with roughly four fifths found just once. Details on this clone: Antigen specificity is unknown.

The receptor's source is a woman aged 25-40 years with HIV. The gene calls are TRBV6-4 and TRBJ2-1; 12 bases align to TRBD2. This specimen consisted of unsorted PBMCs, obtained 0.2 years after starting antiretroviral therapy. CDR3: CASSDSISSGGAVSREQFF. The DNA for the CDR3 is TGTGCCAGCAGTGACTCGATCTCTAGCGGGGGGGCAGTCAGCCGTGAGCAGTTCTTC.